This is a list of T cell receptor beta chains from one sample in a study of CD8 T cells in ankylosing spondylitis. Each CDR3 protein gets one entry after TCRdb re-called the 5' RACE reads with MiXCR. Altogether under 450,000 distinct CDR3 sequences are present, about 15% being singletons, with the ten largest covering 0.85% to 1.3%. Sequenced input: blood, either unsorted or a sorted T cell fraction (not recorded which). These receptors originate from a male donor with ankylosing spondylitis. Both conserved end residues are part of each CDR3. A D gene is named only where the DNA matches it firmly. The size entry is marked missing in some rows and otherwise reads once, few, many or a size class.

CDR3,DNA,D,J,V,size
CASSHEMTVPLSYEQYF,TGTGCCAGCAGCCACGAAATGACAGTCCCCCTCTCCTACGAGCAGTACTTC,-,TRBJ2-7,TRBV14,few
CAGSSTGDSPLHF,TGCGCCGGCAGCTCAACAGGGGACTCACCCCTCCACTTT,TRBD1,TRBJ1-6,TRBV5-1,-
CASSHKTGEQYF,TGTGCCAGCAGCCACAAGACAGGCGAGCAGTACTTC,-,TRBJ2-7,TRBV3-1,-
CASNVLGGAVGELFF,TGTGCCAGCAATGTTCTCGGGGGCGCGGTCGGGGAGCTGTTTTTT,-,TRBJ2-2,TRBV28,-
CASSAHLTSGGSYNEQFF,TGTGCCAGCAGCGCGCACCTTACTAGCGGGGGCTCCTACAATGAGCAGTTCTTC,TRBD2,TRBJ2-1,TRBV7-6,-
CASSHGPNSGNTIYF,TGTGCCAGCAGCCACGGACCAAATTCTGGAAACACCATATATTTT,-,TRBJ1-3,TRBV3-1,-
CSLRGPAGQSTDTQYF,TGCAGTCTACGGGGTCCGGCGGGACAAAGCACAGATACGCAGTATTTT,-,TRBJ2-3,TRBV29-1,few
CATSDSRYQPQHF,TGTGCCACCAGTGACTCCCGGTATCAGCCCCAGCATTTT,-,TRBJ1-5,TRBV24-1,many
CASSDTGLAGYTF,TGTGCCAGCAGCGACACCGGGTTGGCTGGCTACACCTTC,-,TRBJ1-2,TRBV7-9,-
CSASPGVAGGTYEQYF,TGCAGTGCTAGTCCGGGGGTAGCGGGGGGGACCTACGAGCAGTACTTC,TRBD2,TRBJ2-7,TRBV20-1,few
CASSLPMNTEAFF,TGTGCCAGCAGCTTACCTATGAACACTGAAGCTTTCTTT,-,TRBJ1-1,TRBV11-2,-
CASSLFGLAIETQYF,TGTGCCAGCAGCTTATTCGGACTAGCGATCGAGACCCAGTACTTC,TRBD2,TRBJ2-5,TRBV13,-
CSPTGLAGEYEQYF,TGCAGTCCAACCGGTCTAGCGGGAGAATACGAGCAGTACTTC,TRBD2,TRBJ2-7,TRBV20-1,-
CASSLRSANSPLHF,TGTGCCAGCAGCTTACGCAGCGCAAATTCACCCCTCCACTTT,-,TRBJ1-6,TRBV7-2,few
CASRPLAGGPNTGELFF,TGCGCCAGCAGGCCTCTAGCGGGGGGGCCGAACACCGGGGAGCTGTTTTTT,TRBD2,TRBJ2-2,TRBV5-1,few
CASTPRNYGYTF,TGTGCCAGCACCCCCCGGAACTATGGCTACACCTTC,-,TRBJ1-2,TRBV12-3/TRBV12-4,-